Below, one TCR beta chain is given with its context. What this receptor recognizes is not known. The germline gene is not matched at one end of the junction; a read error may be the cause. These data are taken from a study of T cell responses to AZD1222 COVID-19 vaccine (dated by TCRdb to 2020 to 2022). Background for the entire study: AZD1222 recipients whose second dose came at about 4 weeks and those whose second dose came at about 12 weeks were combined into one group, since spike-specific TCR depth and breadth did not differ between the two schedules. TCR sequencing was performed for roughly 240 trial participants, of whom some 200 were given two doses of AZD1222 and around 26 were given two doses of MenACWY control vaccine. Trial participants were enrolled into age subgroups of 18-55, 56-69 and 70-plus years, which contained about 160, 30 and 59 TCR-sequenced participants, respectively.

The CDR3 regions of human TCRbeta chains were subjected to immunosequencing. The published analysis was carried out like this. TCRs in the repertoires were matched against a reference library of SARS-CoV-2-specific TCRs that had been generated with the MIRA antigen-specificity platform. Breadth was defined as the fraction of unique TCRs that were SARS-CoV-2-associated, and depth was defined as the fraction of total T cells that were SARS-CoV-2-associated. Using the MIRA data, each spike-specific TCR was mapped to the spike region that the TCR reacts to and placed in a CD4 or CD8 class. Log10-transformed breadth and depth values were compared by one-way ANOVA with Sidak's multiple comparisons tests. In its TCRdb copy, this immuneACCESS table keeps in-frame sequences only and misses some clones. Where compared with another copy, unresolved V genes explain less than half of these, and the others have no known cause. That table is the source of V, J and clone size, and D and trimming were worked out from the DNA. The sample data list about 180,000 clones, and about nine tenths of these were observed just once. About 1.6% of the sample rests with the top ten.

For CDR1 and CDR2, the germline V gene (reference sequence) lists MNHNY and SVGAGI. The CDR3 measures 15 amino acids from cysteine to phenylalanine. Only the CDR3 part of the read is kept: 45 bases, read in frame from the first base. Results and caveats for the whole study, not just this receptor: No day 14 peak-response samples were available, so repertoires were characterized only after the peak T cell response. Only a handful of AZD1222 recipients were SARS-CoV-2 seropositive at baseline, limiting conclusions about previously exposed vaccinees. Epitopes outside the regions mutated in the B.1.351 and B.1.1.7 variants were reportedly recognized by nearly half of the unique spike-specific TCRs. After two AZD1222 doses, both the breadth and the depth of spike-specific TCRs were significantly higher than at day 0 and than in MenACWY recipients. The vaccine-associated CD4 TCRs covered the entire spike protein, and the dominant responses fell in regions 160-218 and 743-854. The 56-69-year group was small, and its depth increase did not reach significance, likely because of low power. Participants were mostly white British and included more females than males, and it was suggested by the authors that clonal diversity may have been underestimated.

The time point label on this specimen signifies: baseline before first vaccination. The vaccinee samples were drawn from two UK trials, COV001 and COV002, one of which was a single-blind randomized controlled phase 2/3 trial testing AZD1222 (ChAdOx1 nCoV-19) in healthy adults. For TCRbeta chain sequencing, PBMC samples from trial participants were taken at day 0 and at day 28 after the second dose. The sequenced sample was peripheral blood, obtained on day 0 of AZD1222 vaccination. The sequence links TRBV6-6 to TRBJ1-6, and the D gene may be TRBD1, 5 bases matching. The clonotype comes from an adult in good health. The CDR3 reads as follows: CASGYRRSHNSPLHF. The DNA sequence follows: TGTGCCAGCGGTTACAGGAGGTCCCATAATTCACCCCTCCACTTT.